This T cell receptor (beta chain) was documented in a study of radiotherapy plus CTLA-4 blockade in lung cancer. Here immunoSEQ multiplex PCR was the method, and the copy in TCRdb shows in-frame clones only, minus some. The data show about 59,000 clones, around 80% seen once. Germline loops: CDR1 MDHEN, CDR2 SYDVKM. The CDR3 sequence is 15 residues long. Trimming at V came to 4 bases and at J to 4 bases, leaving 5 bases not matched to a gene. The receptor was derived from a human donor with non-small cell lung cancer whose response to radiotherapy plus ipilimumab could not be evaluated. V usage is TRBV28 and J usage is TRBJ1-5; 9 nucleotides match TRBD1. This sample comprised peripheral blood, obtained from a patient treated with radiotherapy plus ipilimumab. In DNA form, the CDR3 reads TGTGCCAGCAGTTCCTCCGGGACAGGGAATCAGCCCCAGCATTTT. It is translated as CASSSSGTGNQPQHF.